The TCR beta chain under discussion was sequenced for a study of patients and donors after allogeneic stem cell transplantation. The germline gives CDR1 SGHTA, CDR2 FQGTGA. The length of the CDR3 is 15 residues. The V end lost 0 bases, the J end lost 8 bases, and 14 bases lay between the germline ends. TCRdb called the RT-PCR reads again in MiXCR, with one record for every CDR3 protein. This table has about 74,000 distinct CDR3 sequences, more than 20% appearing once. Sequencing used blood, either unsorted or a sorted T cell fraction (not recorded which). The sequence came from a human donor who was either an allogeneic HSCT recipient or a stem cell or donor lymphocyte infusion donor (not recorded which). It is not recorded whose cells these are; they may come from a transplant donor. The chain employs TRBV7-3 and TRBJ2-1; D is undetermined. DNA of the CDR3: TGTGCCAGCAGCTTAACGCGTGGCCCGAGCGATGAGCAGTTCTTC. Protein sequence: CASSLTRGPSDEQFF.